Detailed here is one T cell receptor beta chain. The antigen remains unidentified. No conserved phenylalanine or tryptophan ends this CDR3, so it is likely a read error. The data were taken from a study of tumor and adjacent non-tumor tissue in lung cancer. Study overall: Samples averaged around 4 million productive TCRbeta reads each. Study-level findings and limits: TCR diversity was significantly greater in tumor than normal lung tissue. Tumor TCR diversity, when higher, was linked to shorter survival.

This sample's RNA came from whole unsorted tissue. Newly diagnosed lung cancer patients had thoracic surgery in China, August–late 2014, without prior chemotherapy. Three rounds of nested PCR, following a modified ARM-PCR protocol, produced the TCRbeta library. TCRdb re-called the multiplex PCR reads through MiXCR, storing one row per CDR3 protein. The sample holds 84,000 or so distinct CDR3 sequences; 61% are singletons and the top ten take roughly 14%. After removal of 1 base from V and 5 bases from J, the junction contained 9 bases not matched to a gene. The CDR3 is 16 amino acids. Germline V gives CDR1 MGHRA, CDR2 YSYEKL.

This chain links TRBV4-1 with TRBJ1-2; 8 positions match TRBD1. Specimen: lung tumor tissue. The source is a man between 65 and 85 years old with non-small cell lung cancer. The CDR3 sequence is CASSQVGQGAWYGYTS. CDR3 in DNA: TGCGCCAGCAGCCAAGTCGGGCAGGGGGCCTGGTATGGCTACACCTCC.